This record covers a single T cell receptor (beta chain). The antigen is not known. CDR3 size: 13 residues. V lost 0 bases to trimming and J lost 1 base, with 4 bases between them. Per germline, CDR1 SGHRS and CDR2 YFSETQ. The sample comes from a study of T cells in narcolepsy. The study, taken as a whole, reports: Comparing one patient's CSF and blood CD4+ clonotypes highlighted HCRT- and TRIB2-specific autoreactive clonotypes.

The repertoire was sequenced with immunoSEQ multiplex PCR; TCRdb's copy has only in-frame clones and lacks some. The sample includes some 30,000 clones, less than 90% of them seen just once. The sample comprised CD45RA- memory CD4+ T cells from PBMCs. The chain uses TRBV5-1 and TRBJ2-5, with unresolved D. The sequence derives from a human donor with narcolepsy. This CDR3 is CASSLGAQETQYF. The CDR3 DNA reads TGCGCCAGCAGCTTGGGGGCCCAAGAGACCCAGTACTTC.